The present T cell receptor beta chain was sequenced within a study of cytomegalovirus exposure and HLA in healthy donors (dated by TCRdb to between 2016 and 2019). For context, the study as a whole: According to an earlier analysis of around 600 of the donors, about 179 million T cells yielded 90 million to 140 million unique TCR beta sequences and around 300 Gb of sequence data. Donor age, sex, ethnicity and CMV serostatus were compiled together with the repertoire data. Along with the roughly 700-subject first cohort, a separate validation cohort of about 110 different subjects was used. Both class I and class II loci were covered by HLA typing, at four-digit resolution. Roughly five DR-DQ haplotypes were handled as single units for association and clustering, since linkage in the cohort was strong. A later genetic analysis used genome-wide SNP genotypes for about three fifths of the 666 donors, treating that subset as a discovery cohort. An early release covering 550 to 700 HLA-typed donors comprised about 310 gigabases of sequencing data and around 86 million unique TCR sequences. All discovery cohort repertoires had been generated using a single sequencing platform. Using immunosequencing, the study profiled T cell repertoires from some 670 subjects and related those repertoires to cytomegalovirus serostatus. The study was designed to test whether signatures of past pathogen exposure could be identified by cataloging public T cell receptors. The number of typed donors differed by locus: about 620-640 for A, B, C, DRB1 and DQB1; 500 to 550 for DQA1; around 610 for DPA1; and around 450 for DPB1. In a later analysis, previously published TCR beta repertoires from about 670 donors were re-analyzed and high-resolution HLA genotyping was added so that TCR occurrence patterns could be studied. Among the roughly 400 genotyped donors, approximately 76% belonged to the genetic ancestry cluster associated with self-reported Caucasian donors. To decide whether each TCR beta V gene segment behaved as functional or pseudogenic, an earlier analysis of fewer than 750 of the donors relied on high-throughput TCR beta sequencing. The later analysis used no new phenotypic data to find candidate immune exposures, relying instead on TCR beta sequences and their occurrence across donors. Across some 400 genotyped donors of the cohort, an average of about 200,000 unique TCR beta nucleotide sequences per donor were sequenced, and approximately 17% of those sequences were non-productive. The study combined high-throughput TCR immunosequencing, statistical association of individual TCRs with disease status, and machine learning to predict cytomegalovirus infection status.

Library method: the immunoSEQ multiplex PCR assay. For the multiplex PCR, a mixture combining 60 forward primers for TCR Vbeta segments and 13 reverse primers for TCR Jbeta segments was used. Amplification of the CDR3 region of rearranged TCR beta genes was performed with a multiplex PCR assay on genomic DNA. On the Illumina HiSeq System, the amplified TCR beta libraries were sequenced as 87-base-pair reads. From the authors' description of their analysis: A later analysis counted approximately 76 million unique TCR beta chains across the approximately 700 repertoires, and some 11 million of these chains were shared by at least two donors. A nearest-neighbor algorithm error-corrected the raw reads and collapsed the reads into unique sequences, merging closely related sequences to remove PCR and sequencing errors. CDR3 sequences were aligned to IMGT reference sequences to assign V, D and J gene segments. For a sequence to be retained, a match of at least six nucleotides was required to both a V gene segment and a J gene segment. A rearrangement was called productive if the CDR3 had no stop codons and remained in frame with V and J, and every other rearrangement was called non-productive. Following IMGT convention, CDR3 was defined as the stretch from the second conserved V-encoded cysteine up to the conserved J-encoded phenylalanine. The earlier analysis of some 550 of the donors excluded any sequence lacking an unambiguous match to a single V gene segment. In an earlier analysis of approximately 590 of the donors, a V segment was called functional when productive rearrangements were above 56.7%, and segregating when the standard deviation between donors exceeded 5%. A statistical classification framework was built for diagnosing cytomegalovirus status from the catalog of TCR beta chain sequences. A later analysis assigned V and J genes by comparing TCR nucleotide sequences with IMGT/GENE-DB human TR gene sequences. In a later analysis, CDR3 sequences and most-parsimonious VDJ recombination scenarios were assigned using the TCRdist pipeline. In a later analysis, each TCR beta chain was defined by its CDR3 amino acid sequence together with its V-gene family, and reads without a unique V-gene family were excluded. A later analysis removed 450 to 600 highly shared, low-generation-probability nucleotide sequences to deal with suspected cross-contamination and a sequencing artifact. In a later analysis, a clonal expansion index was calculated for each public chain from normalized within-repertoire ranks of inferred template counts. In a later analysis, generation probabilities were computed using a VDJ recombination model fitted to out-of-frame rearrangements, and the results were checked against IGoR. Hypergeometric tests were used in a later analysis to score TCR-TCR, TCR-HLA and TCR-CMV co-occurrence, with a repertoire-size bias correction applied to the TCR pairs. In a later analysis, false discovery rates were estimated by permuting HLA or CMV assignments 20 times. In a later analysis, co-occurring TCRs were grouped with DBSCAN, and TCRdist sequence similarity was added when clustering was performed within HLA-allele-positive subsets. Repertoires with fewer than 30,000 or more than 120,000 public chains, plus five repertoires with anomalous nucleotide sharing, were excluded from co-occurrence clustering. Imported from immuneACCESS, the table was reduced by TCRdb to in-frame sequences with V and J called. These copies leave out some clones; in studies compared against another copy, an unresolved V gene accounts for under half, and the cause of the remainder is not known. V and J calls and clone size are as listed in that table; D and trimming were resolved from the DNA. The sample profile shows 95,000 to 110,000 clones; roughly three quarters of them were found once. The top ten hold approximately 4% of the sample.

For CDR1 and CDR2, the germline V gene lists MDHEN and SYDVKM. The V and J ends are trimmed by 7 bases and 9 bases, leaving 13 bases between them. The CDR3 spans 13 residues, from the cysteine through the phenylalanine. Only the CDR3 DNA stays, 39 bases, in frame from base 1. Notes on this clone: No cognate antigen has been identified for it. No much larger clonotype is one base removed from it; base qualities were not supplied.

In total, roughly 670 healthy bone marrow donors made up the cohort. Cohort members were all nominally healthy when sampled, although unrecorded immune exposures were likely present. The donor was CMV seropositive and was included in the group of 250 to 300 seropositive cohort members. Every donor gave a peripheral blood sample, and the peripheral blood mononuclear cells from that sample were used for TCR beta sequencing. Genomic DNA extraction from the blood cell samples was performed with the Qiagen DNeasy Blood Extraction Kit. Broad study findings and their caveats: The study gave a list of 150 to 200 TCR beta chains associated with cytomegalovirus. A further reported finding was that TCR beta sequences accurately predicted the HLA-A and HLA-B alleles for most subjects in the first cohort. V-gene and J-gene trimming of TCR beta chains was associated with a missense DCLRE1C variant in a later genetic analysis, and the association was replicated in an independent cohort. In a later analysis, several top co-occurrence clusters were reported to appear linked to parvovirus B19, influenza, CMV and Epstein-Barr virus. According to a later analysis, most CMV-associated TCR beta chains appeared to be HLA-restricted, and the HLA associations seemed to be driven largely by CMV exposure. A later analysis associated roughly 17,000 TCR beta sequences with specific HLA alleles at a false discovery rate of 0.05. A few of the identified cytomegalovirus-associated TCR beta chains were confirmed in vitro to be specific for cytomegalovirus antigens. In a later analysis, the rate of TCR association differed among HLA loci, with DRB1 alleles having the most associated TCRs and HLA-C alleles having the fewest. While some public TCRs were present in many individuals, most TCR sequences turned up only very rarely across donors. A cluster of highly shared sequence variants was judged likely to represent a technical artifact of the sequencing pipeline. The presence/absence analyses assumed that sequencing depth was roughly uniform across donors, and that assumption may not be true. According to a later genetic analysis, donors in an Asian-associated ancestry cluster had fewer N-insertions in productive TCRs than the roughly 700-donor mean. Immune exposure information for the cohort was limited to CMV serostatus. Fewer than 20 rarely observed V segments, including chromosome 9 orphons, were excluded from the earlier analysis of approximately 600 of the donors because counts were too low. Because HLA typing was missing for some donors at each locus, association tests included only the typed subset. When HLA alleles, especially DR and DQ, strongly co-occurred, TCR associations were difficult to assign to individual alleles. Correlated functional status among segregating V segments might be attributable to linkage disequilibrium, but an unknown experimental factor could not be ruled out. Some IMGT-functional V segments, including TRBV6-2 and TRBV6-3, could not be distinguished by the 87-base-pair reads and were therefore excluded. Cytomegalovirus status was reported to be diagnosed by the classifier with high specificity and sensitivity in both the original and validation cohorts. Broadly in line with IMGT annotations, most TCR beta V segments showed up in productive rearrangements about 90% or about 30% of the time in an earlier analysis of approximately 600 of the donors. The authors suggested that the approach could potentially be extended to other disease states and immunological phenotypes. Only TCR beta chains were sequenced in this cohort, and the absence of alpha or paired-chain data limited detectable features. A later analysis found that HLA-associated TCR beta chains were more clonally expanded and had lower generation probabilities than equally common non-associated chains.

Sequenced sample: PBMCs. This clonotype was sampled from a man aged 45-60 years in good health and CMV-seropositive. The chain uses TRBV28 and TRBJ1-6; no D gene call is confident. The nucleotide sequence reads TGTGCCAGCAAGCGGGGAATTGCTTCACCCCTCCACTTT. It encodes CASKRGIASPLHF.